The clone carrying this T cell receptor (beta chain) turned up a few times. Antigen unknown. The sample comes from a study of early T cells in non-severe SARS-CoV-2 infection. As for the study in general: Investigators sequenced bulk RNA drawn from unsorted whole blood, and chains remained unpaired.

Germline V gene data show CDR1 as KGHSH and CDR2 as LQKENI. Trimming cost V 0 bases and J 1 base, with 10 bases left between them. The CDR3 has 17 residues. Unique molecular identifiers were added to individual cDNA molecules. Using its own MiXCR run on the 5' RACE reads, TCRdb lists one record per CDR3 protein. This table has tens of thousands of distinct CDR3 sequences, 16% appearing once. Study conclusions and caveats: Sequences matched to VDJdb favored anti-spike CD8 responses, while private and CD4 specificities were missed.

J is TRBJ2-6 and V is TRBV18; unclear D gene. The receptor comes from an adult who was a healthcare worker with PCR-confirmed SARS-CoV-2 infection or an uninfected control (not recorded which). The source material was whole blood, sampled at baseline. The CDR3 region is CASSPPPLHSGANVLTF. CDR3 sequence (DNA): TGTGCCAGCTCACCACCGCCACTGCATTCTGGGGCCAACGTCCTGACTTTC.